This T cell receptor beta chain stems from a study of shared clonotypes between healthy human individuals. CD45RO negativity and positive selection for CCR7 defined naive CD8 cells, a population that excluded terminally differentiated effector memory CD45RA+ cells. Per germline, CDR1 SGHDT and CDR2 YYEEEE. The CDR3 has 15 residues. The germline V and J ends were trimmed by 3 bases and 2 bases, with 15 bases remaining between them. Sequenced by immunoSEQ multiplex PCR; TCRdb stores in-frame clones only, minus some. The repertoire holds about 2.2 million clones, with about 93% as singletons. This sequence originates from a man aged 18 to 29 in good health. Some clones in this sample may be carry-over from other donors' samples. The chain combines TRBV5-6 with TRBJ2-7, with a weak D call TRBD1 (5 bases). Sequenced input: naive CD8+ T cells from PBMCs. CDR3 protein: CASSWGPGGAYEQYF. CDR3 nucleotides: TGTGCCAGCAGCTGGGGCCCTGGCGGAGCCTACGAGCAGTACTTC.